The 24 T cell receptor beta chains presented below share a single source sample, sequenced in a study of CD8+ T cells in alopecia areata. Investigators isolated RNA and reverse transcribed it into cDNA to act as the sequencing template. TCRdb's copy holds only in-frame clones and misses some; the assay was immunoSEQ multiplex PCR. The data hold about 150,000 clones, with more than 45% observed a single time. Sequenced: CD4+ T cells sorted from blood. The receptors originated from a human donor with alopecia areata.

V and J are TRBV29-1 and TRBJ2-7, with 10 bases that match TRBD2. The CDR3 has 14 amino acids. V lost 8 bases to trimming and J lost 0 bases; unmatched junction nucleotides: 7. Per the germline V gene, CDR1 is SQVTM and CDR2 is ANQGSEA. The CDR3 protein is CSIELAGSSYEQYF. In nucleotides, the CDR3 is TGCAGCATCGAACTAGCGGGGAGCTCCTACGAGCAGTACTTC.

In regard to this clone: The junction departs from germline at one end; a sequencing error may be responsible. This rearrangement joins TRBV5-4 to TRBJ1-2, with TRBD1 matching 7 bases. This CDR3 has 13 residues. Per the germline V gene, CDR1 is SGHNT and CDR2 is YYREEE (reference sequence). CDR3: CASSLETGYGYTF. CDR3 sequence (DNA): TGCGCCAGCAGCTTGGAGACAGGGTATGGCTACACCTTC.

CDR3 bases: TGCGCCAGCAGCCAAGGGGATAACACCGGGGAGCTGTTTTTT. Encoded protein: CASSQGDNTGELFF. The rearrangement joins TRBV4-1 to TRBJ2-2; the D is unclear. Trimming removed 1 base at V and 2 bases at J, with 5 bases between. This CDR3 has 14 amino acids. Per germline, CDR1 MGHRA and CDR2 YSYEKL.

This clone has more than one count but fewer than ten. Other DNA sequences of this sample code for an identical CDR3. The chain carries TRBV5-1 and TRBJ2-1; D possibly matches TRBD1 or TRBD2 (6 bases each). With 1 base removed from V and 3 bases from J, the gap between germline ends came to 11 bases. The CDR3 contains 15 residues. Looked up from germline, CDR1 is SGHRS and CDR2 is YFSETQ. CDR3 in DNA: TGCGCCAGCAGCTTGCGGGGGCCGGGCTACAATGAGCAGTTCTTC. Translating gives CASSLRGPGYNEQFF.

The sample holds a few counts of this clone. This chain connects TRBV29-1 to TRBJ2-1, with D possibly being TRBD2 (5 bases). Between the trimmed V and J ends, which lost 2 bases and 8 bases, there was a span of 7 bases. Germline values: CDR1 SQVTM, CDR2 ANQGSEA. The length of the CDR3 is 11 residues. The CDR3 region has the DNA TGCAGCGTTGAATCCGGGGATGAGCAGTTCTTC. Translating gives CSVESGDEQFF.

J is TRBJ1-4 and V is TRBV27; D gene ambiguous. The CDR3 is 14 residues long. V lost 3 bases to trimming and J lost 0 bases, with 5 bases between them. Germline values: CDR1 MNHEY, CDR2 SMNVEV (reference sequence). CDR3 nucleotides: TGTGCCAGCAGTTTCTTTGCAACTAATGAAAAACTGTTTTTT. It yields the protein CASSFFATNEKLFF.

The gene calls are TRBV5-4 and TRBJ2-3; D not resolved. This CDR3 is 17 amino acids long. CDR1 and CDR2 (germline): SGHNT, YYREEE (reference sequence). V was pared by 6 bases and J by 3 bases, with 23 bases between. The CDR3 DNA is TGTGCCAGCAACTCAAAAGGTCCTCGATTAGCAACAGATACGCAGTATTTT. This codes for CASNSKGPRLATDTQYF.

The CDR3 region has the DNA TGTGCCAGCAGCTTGCGGACCGCGGGAAGTTACCACAATGAGCAGTTCTTC. It is translated as CASSLRTAGSYHNEQFF. The rearrangement joins TRBV7-9 to TRBJ2-1; D perhaps matches TRBD2 (6 bases). The CDR3 contains 17 residues. Germline CDR1 is SEHNR and CDR2 is FQNEAQ (reference sequence). V was shortened by 3 bases and J by 5 bases, with 20 bases between the two germline ends.

CDR3 loop: CASSQVERIHPYEQYF. CDR3 DNA: TGTGCCAGCAGCCAAGTCGAGAGAATTCACCCCTACGAGCAGTACTTC. The chain uses TRBV14 and TRBJ2-7; D is unresolved. V was clipped by 1 base and J by 2 bases, with 15 bases between them. CDR1 and CDR2 (germline): SGHDN, FVKESK. This CDR3 comprises 16 residues.

The rearrangement links TRBV9 to TRBJ2-3, with no clear D. Deletions cut 0 bases from V and 3 bases from J, with 11 bases between. The germline gives CDR1 SGDLS, CDR2 YYNGEE. There are 15 residues in the CDR3. This CDR3 is CASSVALLGTDTQYF. As DNA, the CDR3 is TGTGCCAGCAGCGTAGCATTGTTGGGGACAGATACGCAGTATTTT.

The V gene is TRBV12-5, the J gene TRBJ2-1; possibly TRBD1 for D (5 bases). With 1 base removed from V and 9 bases from J, the gap between germline ends came to 10 bases. Looked up from germline, CDR1 is LGHNT and CDR2 is FRNRAP. The CDR3 contains 13 residues. CDR3 nucleotide sequence: TGTGCTAGTGGTTTGGGCACAGGTCGTGAGCAGTTCTTC. Its protein is CASGLGTGREQFF.

V and J are TRBV28 and TRBJ2-7; the D is unclear. V gave up 8 bases and J gave up 5 bases, with 7 bases separating them. The CDR3 is made up of 10 amino acids. Germline CDR1 MDHEN, CDR2 SYDVKM. The CDR3 DNA is TGTGCCAGCGGCTGGGACGAGCAGTACTTC. This gives the protein CASGWDEQYF.

V usage is TRBV29-1 and J usage is TRBJ1-1; D remains ambiguous. The germline gives CDR1 SQVTM, CDR2 ANQGSEA. V gave up 0 bases and J gave up 0 bases, with 11 bases separating them. The CDR3 length is 15 residues. The CDR3 bases are TGCAGCGTTGAAGATTACCTAACTATGAACACTGAAGCTTTCTTT. It encodes CSVEDYLTMNTEAFF.

The CDR3 loop reads CASSLRTGLSNIQYF. The CDR3 DNA reads TGCGCCAGCAGCTTGAGGACAGGATTATCGAACATTCAGTACTTC. The chain has TRBV5-1 and TRBJ2-4, with TRBD1 identical over 7 bases. The CDR3 covers 15 residues. V lost 1 base, J lost 7 bases, and 8 bases stayed unmatched. CDR1 SGHRS and CDR2 YFSETQ come from the germline V gene.

This sequence joins TRBV6-5 and TRBJ1-1; weak D call: TRBD1 (6 bases). The V gene lost 10 bases and the J gene lost 6 bases, with 15 bases spanning the gap. Germline loops: CDR1 MNHEY, CDR2 SVGAGI. This CDR3 is 12 amino acids long. The DNA for the CDR3 is TGTGCCATTCGAACAGGGACTTCTGAAGCTTTCTTT. Its translation is CAIRTGTSEAFF.

The chain has TRBV28 and TRBJ1-1, with TRBD1 as a possible D gene (5 bases). Germline CDR1 reads MDHEN; CDR2 reads SYDVKM. This CDR3 contains 13 residues. Trimming cost V 8 bases and J 5 bases, with 15 bases left between them. CDR3 sequence reads: CASPGAKGTEAFF. DNA of the CDR3: TGTGCCAGCCCCGGGGCCAAGGGGACTGAAGCTTTCTTT.

A few counts support this clone. The rearrangement joins TRBV27 to TRBJ2-1; 12 bases line up with TRBD1. The ends lost 3 bases at V and 8 bases at J; junction bases unmatched: 5. Germline V gene sequence: CDR1 MNHEY, CDR2 SMNVEV (reference sequence). The length of the CDR3 is 15 residues. CDR3 residues: CASSLSGQGADEQFF. DNA for the CDR3: TGTGCCAGCAGTTTGTCGGGACAGGGGGCGGATGAGCAGTTCTTC.

This clone was detected a few times. The CDR3 region is CASSISPGYNEQFF. The CDR3, as DNA: TGTGCCAGTAGTATTTCCCCGGGCTACAATGAGCAGTTCTTC. The rearrangement uses TRBV19 and TRBJ2-1; D is undetermined. Per germline, CDR1 LNHDA and CDR2 SQIVND (reference sequence). Trimming stripped 3 bases from V and 3 bases from J, with 9 bases between. This CDR3 has 14 residues.

The chain couples TRBV7-2 to TRBJ2-7, with TRBD1 as a possible D gene (7 bases). CDR1 is SGHTA and CDR2 is FQGNSA in the germline V gene. Deletions cut 4 bases from V and 3 bases from J, with 13 bases between. This CDR3 is built from 14 residues. CDR3 in amino acids: CASSSTGRGYEQYF. CDR3 nucleotides: TGTGCCAGCAGCTCGACAGGGCGGGGCTACGAGCAGTACTTC.

V and J are TRBV27 and TRBJ2-2; D possibly corresponds to TRBD1 (5 bases). CDR3 length equals 17 residues. V was cut by 5 bases and J by 1 base, with 17 bases left in between. Per the germline V gene, CDR1 is MNHEY and CDR2 is SMNVEV (reference sequence). The CDR3 DNA is TGTGCCAGCAGTATTCCGCTGGGGCAGGGGAACACCGGGGAGCTGTTTTTT. This gives the protein CASSIPLGQGNTGELFF.

In this sample, this clone turned up once. V and J are TRBV7-2 and TRBJ2-2; D remains ambiguous. Trimming left V 3 bases short and J 4 bases short, with 6 bases between. The length of the CDR3 is 13 residues. Germline V gene sequence: CDR1 SGHTA, CDR2 FQGNSA. The CDR3 here is CASSLGITGELFF. The CDR3 DNA is TGTGCCAGCAGCTTGGGGATCACCGGGGAGCTGTTTTTT.

This chain uses TRBV6-5 with TRBJ2-3; D remains ambiguous. There are 12 residues in the CDR3. V dropped 6 bases and J dropped 5 bases, with 9 bases sitting between them. The germline V gene encodes CDR1 MNHEY and CDR2 SVGAGI. The CDR3 bases are TGTGCCAGCAGCCCTTACGGAGATACGCAGTATTTT. It specifies CASSPYGDTQYF.

CDR3 bases: TGTGCCAGCAGCCTACAGGGGTCATCAGATACGCAGTATTTT. It yields the protein CASSLQGSSDTQYF. The rearrangement links TRBV5-4 to TRBJ2-3, with 7 bases lining up with TRBD1. The CDR3 contains 14 residues. V lost 4 bases and J lost 4; bases outside the gene matches: 6. CDR1 is SGHNT, CDR2 YYREEE, per germline (reference sequence).

The chain recombines TRBV6-5 with TRBJ2-1; D possibly corresponds to TRBD2 (5 bases). Germline V gene sequence: CDR1 MNHEY, CDR2 SVGAGI. The CDR3 consists of 14 residues. V lost 2 bases and J lost 7, with 12 bases in between. The CDR3 spells CASSYPGKVNEQFF. CDR3 sequence (DNA): TGTGCCAGCAGTTACCCGGGAAAGGTAAATGAGCAGTTCTTC.